The following is a T cell receptor beta chain sequence with its context. What it binds is unknown. The donors were part of the validation cohort of 120 subjects. That cohort was separate from the first cohort, which comprised under 750 subjects. This sample was included in a study of cytomegalovirus exposure and HLA in healthy donors. Study details: A later analysis reported the 120 or so validation repertoires used the same platform as the 550 to 800 first-cohort repertoires. Study results and limitations: As was reported, the classifier diagnosed cytomegalovirus status with high specificity and sensitivity.

CDR1 SGHTA and CDR2 FQGNSA come from the germline V gene. The junction had 6 bases not matched to a gene; V was cut back by 5 bases and J by 7 bases. CDR3 length: 13 amino acids. TCRdb's table, derived via immunoSEQ multiplex PCR, lists solely in-frame clones and lacks some. In the table there are about 330,000 clones, around 86% of which are singletons. The origin of this receptor is a woman under 30 in good health and CMV-seronegative. The chain is built from TRBV7-2 and TRBJ2-7; 9 nucleotides align to TRBD1. The sequencing input was PBMCs. Here the CDR3 DNA reads TGTGCCAGCAGCCTCGGGACAGGGAGGGAGCAGTACTTC. Encoded protein: CASSLGTGREQYF.